This T cell receptor beta chain was sequenced in a study of OX40 agonist ivuxolimab in advanced cancers. Method: immunoSEQ multiplex PCR; TCRdb's copy keeps in-frame clones and lacks some. The sample lists 70,000 to 95,000 clones, around 90% occurring once. Findings of the study overall: Patients with a partial response at 0.1-3.0 mg/kg had among the lowest clonal expansion.

Per the germline V gene, CDR1 is MNHEY and CDR2 is SMNVEV (reference sequence). This CDR3 has 21 amino acids. With V trimmed by 6 bases and J by 1 base, 17 bases remained unmatched. Details on this clone: Its antigen is unidentified.

Here the sequenced sample was CD4+ or CD8+ T cells sorted from blood, taken in a trial of the OX40 agonist ivuxolimab. The clonotype originates from an adult with an advanced solid tumor such as melanoma, head and neck, liver or kidney cancer. This rearrangement joins TRBV27 to TRBJ2-2; 13 bases are shared with TRBD2. DNA for the CDR3: TGTGCCAGCAGGCCACTCACCGGGACTAGCGGGATAAATATGAACACCGGGGAGCTGTTTTTT. It codes for CASRPLTGTSGINMNTGELFF.